Sequencing of this TCR beta chain was carried out in a study of T cell clonotyping in hematopoietic cell transplantation. Broader study findings: Graft donor and pretransplant recipient Inverse Simpson Index values predicted broader posttransplant TCR diversity. After transplant, recipient diversity fell while pathologically expanded clonotypes grew through day 180. CD4 and CD8 repertoire contributions could not be separated without sorting.

Concerning this clone: Its cognate antigen is unknown.

V was shortened by 1 base and J by 5 bases, with 9 bases between the two germline ends. Germline loops: CDR1 GTSNPN, CDR2 SVGIG (reference sequence). CDR3 size: 13 residues. TCRdb's copy holds only in-frame clones and misses some; the assay was immunoSEQ multiplex PCR. Of about 6,100 clones listed, 32% are singletons. The origin of this receptor is a female patient aged 45-65 years who had an allogeneic stem cell transplant from an unrelated donor, so the T cells may come from the graft donor. Some clones in this sample may be carry-over from other donors' samples. The J gene is TRBJ1-5, the V gene TRBV30; D possibly corresponds to TRBD1 (5 bases). Source: peripheral blood mononuclear cells, taken 30 days after allogeneic stem cell transplant. As DNA, the CDR3 is TGTGCCTGGAGTGGGTCCAGGGATCAGCCCCAGCATTTT. Translated, it gives CAWSGSRDQPQHF.